The clone carrying this T cell receptor beta chain was picked up one time. The target antigen is unknown. The data were produced by immunoSEQ multiplex PCR, yet TCRdb's version contains in-frame clones alone and is incomplete. The data show 20,000 or so clones, with approximately 83% seen just once and 0.68% held by the top ten. This sample was taken from a study of regulatory dendritic cells for organ transplantation. Study as a whole: Day 6 dendritic cell cultures were stimulated with LPS.

Study observations and caveats: Naive CD4+ and CD8+ repertoires were highly diverse; memory CD8+ was most oligoclonal. Regulatory dendritic cells appeared to expand memory CD8+ clones less than mature ones.

CFSE-labeled sorted T cells met regulatory or mature dendritic cells for four to five days. CD4+ or CD8+ T cells were sorted as naive CD45RA+ or memory CD45RO+. The V end was cut by 4 bases, the J end by 4 bases, with 11 bases between. The CDR3 covers 13 residues. Germline values: CDR1 SGHDT, CDR2 YYEEEE. The TCR originated in a human donor in good health. This chain links TRBV5-6 with TRBJ1-1; D perhaps matches TRBD1 (6 bases). The sample was naive CD4+ T cells from blood cultured with regulatory dendritic cells. This sample's subset: CD45RA+ naive T cells. As DNA, the CDR3 is TGTGCCAGCAGCCACAGGGTACCCACTGAAGCTTTCTTT. Its protein product is CASSHRVPTEAFF.